The 25 T cell receptor beta chains given below trace back to one sample, sequenced in a study of blood T cell repertoires in COVID-19 (dated by TCRdb to 2020 to 2022). The method behind the library was the immunoSEQ multiplex PCR assay. TCRdb mirrors the immuneACCESS table, restricted to in-frame sequences. Some clones are absent from its copies; in checked studies, under half trace to an unresolved V gene, and the reason for the others is unknown. This sample has about 110,000 clones in its table, and over 80% of those were observed once. The leading ten clones occupy less than 1.5% of the sample. The sample comprised peripheral blood. The receptors were gathered from a human donor in a cohort sampled during active COVID-19.

This chain uses TRBV5-8 with TRBJ2-3; no clear D. The germline V and J ends were trimmed by 2 bases and 3 bases, with 7 bases remaining between them. The CDR3 totals 13 residues. Germline-derived CDR1 and CDR2 are SGHTS and YDEGEE. This CDR3 reads CASSLRVTDTQYF. CDR3 nucleotide sequence: TGTGCCAGCAGCTTACGAGTGACAGATACGCAGTATTTT.

This sequence joins TRBV11-2 and TRBJ2-3; D not certain. Germline V gene sequence: CDR1 SGHAT, CDR2 FQNNGV. V lost 2 bases and J lost 2, with 11 bases in between. The length of the CDR3 is 15 residues. Here the CDR3 DNA reads TGTGCCAGCAGCTTAAATCTACAGCTCACAGATACGCAGTATTTT. Amino acids: CASSLNLQLTDTQYF.

This chain joins TRBV6-5 and TRBJ2-7; 10 positions agree with TRBD1. CDR1 is MNHEY and CDR2 is SVGAGI in the germline V gene. The CDR3 is made up of 15 amino acids. J lost 1 base, V lost 2 bases, and 2 bases had no gene match. CDR3 amino acids: CASSYRDRGSYEQYF. The CDR3 DNA is TGTGCCAGCAGTTACCGGGACAGGGGTTCCTACGAGCAGTACTTC.

The chain carries TRBV10-3 and TRBJ2-5; tentative D call: TRBD1 (5 bases). V lost 3 bases to trimming and J lost 5 bases, with 10 bases between them. Per the germline V gene, CDR1 is ENHRY and CDR2 is SYGVKD. The CDR3 has 13 amino acids. CDR3 residues: CAISDQGAETQYF. CDR3 coding DNA: TGTGCCATCAGTGATCAAGGGGCGGAGACCCAGTACTTC.

The chain uses TRBV2 and TRBJ2-1, with 10 nucleotides matching TRBD2. Germline V gene sequence: CDR1 SNHLY, CDR2 FYNNEI. The CDR3 totals 15 residues. V lost 1 base, J lost 7 bases, and 4 bases stayed unmatched. The CDR3 loop reads CASSEESSGSNEQFF. The CDR3 DNA sequence: TGTGCCAGCAGTGAAGAGTCTAGCGGGAGTAATGAGCAGTTCTTC. The whole variable domain, remainder taken from reference TRBV2 and TRBJ2-1, is EPEVTQTPSHQVTQMGQEVILRCVPISNHLYFYWYRQILGQKVEFLVSFYNNEISEKSEIFDDQFSVERPDGSNFTLKIRSTKLEDSAMYFCASSEESSGSNEQFFGPGTRLTVL.

The rearrangement links TRBV5-6 to TRBJ1-6; no firm D call. Trimming shortened V by 1 base and J by 0 bases, and 8 bases separated the two germline ends. The CDR3 contains 16 residues. CDR1 and CDR2 from the germline V gene are SGHDT and YYEEEE. This CDR3 reads CASSLMRSSYNSPLHF. The CDR3 DNA follows: TGTGCCAGCAGCTTGATGAGAAGCTCCTATAATTCACCCCTCCACTTT.

This chain links TRBV19 with TRBJ2-2, with 8 bases matching TRBD1. The CDR3 spans 16 residues. CDR1 and CDR2 from the germline V gene are LNHDA and SQIVND (reference sequence). J lost 10 bases, V lost 5 bases, and 15 bases had no gene match. The CDR3 loop reads CASSQRGGQGAKELFF. DNA of the CDR3: TGTGCCAGTAGTCAAAGAGGGGGCCAGGGGGCAAAGGAGCTGTTTTTT. Based on the CDR3 plus reference TRBV19 and TRBJ2-2, the full variable domain is DGGITQSPKYLFRKEGQNVTLSCEQNLNHDAMYWYRQDPGQGLRLIYYSQIVNDFQKGDIAEGYSVSREKKESFPLTVTSAQKNPTAFYLCASSQRGGQGAKELFFGEGSRLTVL.

This sequence joins TRBV27 and TRBJ1-1; D remains ambiguous. The CDR3 sequence is 13 residues long. Trimming shortened V by 4 bases and J by 2 bases, and 8 bases separated the two germline ends. Germline assignment: CDR1 MNHEY and CDR2 SMNVEV (reference sequence). CDR3 nucleotide sequence: TGTGCCAGCAGTTATCCAGGTAACACTGAAGCTTTCTTT. The encoded protein is CASSYPGNTEAFF.

This clone was seen only once. V usage is TRBV5-1 and J usage is TRBJ1-4; 7 bases agree with TRBD1. The ends lost 4 bases at V and 4 bases at J; junction bases unmatched: 7. The CDR3 contains 15 residues. CDR1 is SGHRS, CDR2 YFSETQ, per germline. CDR3 in DNA: TGCGCCAGCAGCCCAAAACAGGGGAATAATGAAAAACTGTTTTTT. Encoded protein: CASSPKQGNNEKLFF.

The rearrangement uses TRBV7-3 and TRBJ2-1, with D perhaps matching TRBD2 (5 bases). Trimming cost V 5 bases and J 2 bases, with 10 bases left between them. This CDR3 region has 14 residues. Germline lookup yields CDR1 SGHTA and CDR2 FQGTGA. The CDR3 nucleotides are TGTGCCAGCAGCCCAGGACTGGCCTACAATGAGCAGTTCTTC. Translating gives CASSPGLAYNEQFF.

The rearrangement joins TRBV6-2 or TRBV6-3 to TRBJ2-3, with TRBD1 identical over 8 bases. Germline V gene lookup returns CDR1 MNHEY and CDR2 SVGEGT. CDR3 length: 15 residues. The trim removed 6 bases at V and 1 base at J, leaving 6 bases unmatched. CDR3 bases: TGTGCCAGCAGACCTACGGGACAGGGCACAGATACGCAGTATTTT. Translated: CASRPTGQGTDTQYF.

The table lists this clone with a count of one. The chain recombines TRBV2 with TRBJ2-3, with D maybe TRBD1 (6 bases). Germline lookup yields CDR1 SNHLY and CDR2 FYNNEI. The CDR3 covers 14 residues. V dropped 6 bases and J dropped 6 bases, with 16 bases sitting between them. CDR3: CASRGHIALDTQYF. In DNA form, the CDR3 reads TGTGCCAGCAGGGGACACATAGCGTTGGATACGCAGTATTTT.

This clone was seen once. The DNA for the CDR3 is TGTGCCAGTAGTTTTGGACAGGGGGCCACACCTAACTATGGCTACACCTTC. Translation gives CASSFGQGATPNYGYTF. The rearrangement joins TRBV19 to TRBJ1-2; 11 bases align to TRBD1. This CDR3 spans 17 amino acids. The V segment lost 5 bases and the J segment 0 bases; nucleotides outside the gene matches: 8. Germline CDR1 reads LNHDA; CDR2 reads SQIVND (reference sequence).

The chain carries TRBV9 and TRBJ1-6; D is undetermined. The CDR3 sequence is 16 residues long. Germline loops: CDR1 SGDLS, CDR2 YYNGEE. V was shortened by 0 bases and J by 7 bases, with 14 bases between the two germline ends. The chain's CDR3 is CASSVAGVLLNSPLHF. In DNA, the CDR3 is TGTGCCAGCAGCGTAGCCGGGGTCCTCCTGAATTCACCCCTCCACTTT.

The chain employs TRBV3-1 (or the pseudogene TRBV3-2) and TRBJ2-7; a weak D match, TRBD2 (6 bases). Trimming left V 1 base short and J 3 bases short, with 16 bases between. CDR3 size: 16 residues. Looked up from germline, CDR1 is LGHDT and CDR2 is YNNKEL (reference sequence). The CDR3 reads CASSQAPGGRDYEQYF. In DNA form, the CDR3 reads TGTGCCAGCAGCCAAGCTCCCGGGGGACGGGACTACGAGCAGTACTTC.

This chain connects TRBV5-1 to TRBJ2-3, with 14 bases fitting TRBD2. Trimming cost V 4 bases and J 4 bases; bases outside gene matches: 8. CDR1 is SGHRS, CDR2 YFSETQ, per germline. This CDR3 contains 17 residues. CDR3 sequence reads: CASSPRTSGRLADTQYF. The CDR3, as DNA: TGCGCCAGCAGCCCGAGGACTAGCGGGAGGTTGGCAGATACGCAGTATTTT.

The chain carries TRBV11-2 and TRBJ2-7; 10 nucleotides match TRBD2. V lost 4 bases and J lost 5; bases outside the gene matches: 8. Germline CDR1 and CDR2: SGHAT and FQNNGV. The CDR3 length is 15 residues. Written as DNA, the CDR3 is TGTGCCAGCAGCTCCCCGGGACTAGCGCCCCACGAGCAGTACTTC. This encodes CASSSPGLAPHEQYF.

The chain combines TRBV10-3 with TRBJ2-3; 8 positions match TRBD2. V lost 2 bases to trimming and J lost 1 base; unmatched junction nucleotides: 5. This CDR3 has 16 amino acids. Germline V gene lookup returns CDR1 ENHRY and CDR2 SYGVKD. The CDR3 DNA is TGTGCCATCAGTGAGCCGGGAGGGCCGCGCACAGATACGCAGTATTTT. This sequence encodes CAISEPGGPRTDTQYF.

For this clone: The sample has other DNA sequences that encode this CDR3 too. The rearrangement joins TRBV9 to TRBJ2-2, with D tentatively TRBD2 (6 bases). The germline CDR1 and CDR2 sequences are SGDLS and YYNGEE. The CDR3 is made up of 14 amino acids. The germline V and J ends were trimmed by 0 bases and 5 bases, with 8 bases remaining between them. The CDR3 DNA sequence: TGTGCCAGCAGCGTAGGGGGAGGAACCGGGGAGCTGTTTTTT. It codes for CASSVGGGTGELFF.

As DNA, the CDR3 is TGCGCCAGCAGCCAAGAAGCCGGTGACAGGGCCGACTCGAACACTGAAGCTTTCTTT. This encodes CASSQEAGDRADSNTEAFF. The chain carries TRBV4-1 and TRBJ1-1, with 7 bases aligning to TRBD1. The CDR3 extends over 19 amino acids. Per germline, CDR1 MGHRA and CDR2 YSYEKL. Trimming at V came to 0 bases and at J to 1 base, leaving 14 bases not matched to a gene.

CDR3 protein: CAISENRGETQYF. CDR3 DNA sequence: TGTGCCATCAGTGAAAACAGGGGCGAGACCCAGTACTTC. This rearrangement joins TRBV10-3 to TRBJ2-5, with 7 bases fitting TRBD1. With 3 bases clipped from V and 5 bases from J, the junction kept 3 bases outside the gene matches. The CDR3 covers 13 residues. Germline assignment: CDR1 ENHRY and CDR2 SYGVKD.

The chain uses TRBV27 and TRBJ1-2, with a possible D match to TRBD1 (5 bases). Germline V lookup: CDR1 MNHEY, CDR2 SMNVEV (reference sequence). This CDR3 spans 15 amino acids. Deletions cut 0 bases from V and 6 bases from J, with 14 bases between. The CDR3 sequence: CASSLSGGLGNGYTF. CDR3 DNA: TGTGCCAGCAGTTTATCGGGGGGATTGGGGAATGGCTACACCTTC.

The chain recombines TRBV3-1 (or the pseudogene TRBV3-2) with TRBJ2-7; D is possibly TRBD1 (6 bases). V lost 1 base to trimming and J lost 0 bases, with 19 bases between them. CDR1 is LGHDT, CDR2 YNNKEL, per germline (reference sequence). The CDR3 covers 18 residues. DNA of the CDR3: TGTGCCAGCAGCCAAGCGAGCGGCGACAGGAGTTTCTCCTACGAGCAGTACTTC. Protein product: CASSQASGDRSFSYEQYF.

This rearrangement joins TRBV7-9 to TRBJ2-1; TRBD2 matches 7 bases. With 4 bases clipped from V and 4 bases from J, the junction kept 16 bases outside the gene matches. This CDR3 has 18 amino acids. Germline V gives CDR1 SEHNR, CDR2 FQNEAQ (reference sequence). This CDR3 is CASSSSPSSGMAYNEQFF. The CDR3 DNA reads TGTGCCAGCAGCTCCTCGCCTTCGAGCGGGATGGCATACAATGAGCAGTTCTTC.

V usage is TRBV10-3 and J usage is TRBJ2-7; 9 bases are shared with TRBD1. V lost 7 bases to trimming and J lost 6 bases; unmatched junction nucleotides: 7. The CDR3 spans 13 residues. CDR1 and CDR2 from the germline V gene are ENHRY and SYGVKD. CDR3: CAIKVATGGEQYF. The CDR3 DNA reads as TGTGCCATCAAGGTAGCGACAGGGGGCGAGCAGTACTTC.